This T cell receptor (beta chain) was documented in a study of neurological immune-mediated disorders. Study-level results: None of the features examined (clinical or MRI) was associated with the multiple sclerosis repertoire cluster.

This clonotype was observed many times. Antigen: not known. After removal of 8 bases from V and 11 bases from J, the junction contained 8 bases not matched to a gene. This CDR3 has 12 amino acids. Germline V CDR1 and CDR2: MDHEN, SYDVKM. TCRdb re-called the 5' RACE reads with MiXCR, one entry per CDR3 protein. Among tens of thousands of distinct CDR3 sequences listed, roughly 2.5% were seen once. Sequencing was done on a sample of PBMCs. V is TRBV28 and J is TRBJ1-4; 7 bases match TRBD1. This sequence was found in a man in his forties or fifties with multiple sclerosis. The CDR3 loop reads CASRQGERKLFF. Written as DNA, the CDR3 is TGTGCCAGCCGACAGGGCGAGAGGAAACTGTTTTTT. The full variable domain, in which reference TRBV28 and TRBJ1-4 provide the parts outside the CDR3, is DVKVTQSSRYLVKRTGEKVFLECVQDMDHENMFWYRQDPGLGLRLIYFSYDVKMKEKGDIPEGYSVSREKKERFSLILESASTNQTSMYLCASRQGERKLFFGSGTQLSVL.